Given below is one T cell receptor beta chain in context. The CDR3 is 14 amino acids. This sample stems from a study of T cell responses to AZD1222 COVID-19 vaccine. Using immunoSEQ multiplex PCR, the repertoire was profiled, and TCRdb retains in-frame clones only, with some absent. The sample carries 150,000 or so clones, 92% recorded once. The V and J genes are TRBV21-1 and TRBJ1-2. TRBV21-1 is described as a pseudogene. The sequencing used peripheral blood, collected 28 days after the second AZD1222 dose. This sequence was found in an adult who received the AZD1222 COVID-19 vaccine. CDR3 loop: CASSPRCRAYGYTF. CDR3 DNA sequence: TGTGCCAGCAGCCCCCGCTGCCGGGCCTATGGCTACACCTTC.